This T cell receptor (beta chain) was sequenced in a study of blood T cell repertoires in COVID-19. V was clipped by 6 bases and J by 12 bases; unmatched bases: 7. This CDR3 is built from 13 residues. CDR1 and CDR2 (germline): MNHEY, SMNVEV (reference sequence). This clone was detected a few times. Generated by immunoSEQ multiplex PCR, the TCRdb table keeps only in-frame clones and is missing some. The table lists approximately 230,000 clones, about 80% of them singletons. The chain has TRBV27 and TRBJ1-6, with 8 bases aligning to TRBD1. Sequences were obtained from PBMCs or T cells enriched from blood (not recorded which). This clonotype originated in a man aged 40-49 years who had recovered from COVID-19. The DNA for the CDR3 is TGTGCCAGCAGCCTCGACAGGGGAGGACCCCTCCACTTT. It yields the protein CASSLDRGGPLHF.